This TCR beta chain came from a study of blood T cell repertoires in COVID-19. Per germline, CDR1 SGHRS and CDR2 YFSETQ. The CDR3 contains 16 residues. Deletions cut 1 base from V and 4 bases from J, with 17 bases between. Authors' data handling: Amplifying reference gene primers gave estimates of nucleated cell counts. Sequencing used immunoSEQ multiplex PCR; TCRdb keeps in-frame clones, though not all of them. Clonal size and the V and J genes are those of that table, whereas D and trimming came from the DNA. The profile shows about 50,000 clones, more than 75% of them singletons. The sample was peripheral blood. The V call is TRBV5-1, the J call TRBJ1-2; no reliable D call. The receptor was isolated from a human donor in a cohort sampled during active COVID-19. DNA of the CDR3: TGCGCCAGCAGCTTGAGTCTGCTTCAAACTGGCTATGGCTACACCTTC. Translating it yields CASSLSLLQTGYGYTF.